The sequence of this T cell receptor beta chain was determined in a study of T cells in Graves' hyperthyroidism and ophthalmopathy. Study conclusions and caveats: Model output signaled ophthalmopathy a median around 6.9 months ahead of onset.

What was amplified from RNA transcripts were TCR beta CDR3 regions. The HTBI primer set drove a first-round RT-PCR of the TCR CDR3. MiXCR, run by TCRdb on the multiplex PCR reads, gives a single entry per CDR3 protein. This table holds roughly 300,000 distinct CDR3 sequences, roughly 18% found once. Germline CDR1 reads SGHVS; CDR2 reads FQNEAQ. V lost 6 bases to trimming and J lost 7 bases, with 9 bases between them. This CDR3 is 12 amino acids long. For Graves' hyperthyroidism to be stable, ophthalmopathy could not progress within 18 months. Every diagnosis used clinical symptoms, serum thyroxine and TRAb, thyroid ultrasound and orbital computed tomography. This clonotype was seen only a few times. The antigen remains undetermined.

Source material: blood. The sequence came from a woman in her forties or fifties with Graves' hyperthyroidism. The V and J genes are TRBV7-8 and TRBJ1-4; no definite D call. CDR3 amino acids: CASRDMGEKLFF. For the CDR3, the DNA is TGTGCCAGCAGGGATATGGGTGAAAAACTGTTTTTT.